The entry that follows covers one TCR beta chain sequence. The data were produced by immunoSEQ multiplex PCR, yet TCRdb's version contains in-frame clones alone and is incomplete. The sample lists around 300,000 clones, 75% to 90% occurring once. The trim removed 4 bases at V and 2 bases at J, leaving 6 bases unmatched. CDR3 length equals 16 residues. Looked up from germline, CDR1 is SGHRS and CDR2 is YFSETQ. These data come from a study of blood T cell repertoires in COVID-19. At the level of the study: Sample material is recorded as cDNA or gDNA derived from T cells, B-cell-depleted T cells, or PBMCs.

Each participant's cohort was designated according to participant-reported clinical history. Two consecutive negative NP/OP PCR tests, clearance, or resolved symptoms defined Cohort 3 recovery. The receptor's source is a woman in her thirties or forties who had recovered from COVID-19. The sequenced material came from PBMCs or T cells enriched from blood (not recorded which). The genes are TRBV5-1 and TRBJ2-5, with 12 bases matching TRBD2. CDR3 protein: CASSAGTSGPQETQYF. CDR3 bases: TGCGCCAGCAGCGCCGGGACTAGCGGGCCTCAAGAGACCCAGTACTTC.